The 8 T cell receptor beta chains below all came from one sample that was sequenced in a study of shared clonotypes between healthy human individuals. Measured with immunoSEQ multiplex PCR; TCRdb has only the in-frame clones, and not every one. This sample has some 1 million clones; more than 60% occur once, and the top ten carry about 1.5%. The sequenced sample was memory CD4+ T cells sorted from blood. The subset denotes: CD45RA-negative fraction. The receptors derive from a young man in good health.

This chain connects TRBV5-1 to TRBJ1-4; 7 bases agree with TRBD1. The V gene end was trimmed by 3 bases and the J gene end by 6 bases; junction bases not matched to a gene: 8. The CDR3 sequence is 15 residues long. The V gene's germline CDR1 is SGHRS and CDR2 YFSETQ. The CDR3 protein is CASSSGQARDEKLFF. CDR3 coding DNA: TGCGCCAGCAGCTCCGGACAGGCCAGGGATGAAAAACTGTTTTTT.

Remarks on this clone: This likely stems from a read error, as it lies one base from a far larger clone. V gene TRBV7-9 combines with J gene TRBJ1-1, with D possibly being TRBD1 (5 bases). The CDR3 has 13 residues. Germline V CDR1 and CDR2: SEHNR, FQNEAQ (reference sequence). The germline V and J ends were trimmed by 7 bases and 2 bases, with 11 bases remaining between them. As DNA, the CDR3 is TGTGCCAGCAACTGGGGACTCAACACTGAAGCTTTCTTT. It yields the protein CASNWGLNTEAFF.

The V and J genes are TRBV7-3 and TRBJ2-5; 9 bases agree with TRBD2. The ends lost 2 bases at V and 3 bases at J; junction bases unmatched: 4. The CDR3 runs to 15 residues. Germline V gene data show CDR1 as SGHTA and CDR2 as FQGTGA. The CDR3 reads CASSLAGGPEETQYF. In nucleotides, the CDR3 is TGTGCCAGCAGCTTAGCGGGGGGGCCGGAAGAGACCCAGTACTTC.

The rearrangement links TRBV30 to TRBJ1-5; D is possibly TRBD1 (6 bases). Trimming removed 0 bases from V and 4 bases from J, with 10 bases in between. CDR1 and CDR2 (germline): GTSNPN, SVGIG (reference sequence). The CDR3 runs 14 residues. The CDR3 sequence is CAWSVQGINQPQHF. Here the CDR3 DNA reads TGTGCCTGGAGTGTCCAGGGGATTAATCAGCCCCAGCATTTT.

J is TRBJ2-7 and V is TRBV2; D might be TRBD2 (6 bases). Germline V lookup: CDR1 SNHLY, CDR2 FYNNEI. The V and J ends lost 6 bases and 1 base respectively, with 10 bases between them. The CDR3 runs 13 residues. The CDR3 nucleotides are TGTGCCAGCAGCCAGGAGGGGTCCTACGAGCAGTACTTC. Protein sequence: CASSQEGSYEQYF.

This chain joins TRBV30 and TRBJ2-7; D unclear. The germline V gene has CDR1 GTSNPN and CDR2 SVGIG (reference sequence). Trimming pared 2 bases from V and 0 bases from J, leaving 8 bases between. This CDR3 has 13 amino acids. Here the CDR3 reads CAWSTWGSYEQYF. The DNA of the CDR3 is TGTGCCTGGAGTACCTGGGGCTCCTACGAGCAGTACTTC.

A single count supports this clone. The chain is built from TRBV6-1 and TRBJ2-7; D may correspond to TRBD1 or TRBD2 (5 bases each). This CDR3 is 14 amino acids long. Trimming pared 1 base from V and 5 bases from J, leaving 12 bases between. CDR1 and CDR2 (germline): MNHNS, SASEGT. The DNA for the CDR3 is TGTGCCAGCAGTGAAGGCCGGGGCCGGAACGAGCAGTACTTC. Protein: CASSEGRGRNEQYF.

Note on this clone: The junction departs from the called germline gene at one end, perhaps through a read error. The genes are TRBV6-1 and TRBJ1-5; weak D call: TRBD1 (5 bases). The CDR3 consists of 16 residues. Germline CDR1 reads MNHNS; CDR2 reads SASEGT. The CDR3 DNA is TGTGCCAGCAGTGTTGCTTATGGGGGTAGCCATCAGCCCCAGCATTTT. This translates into CASSVAYGGSHQPQHF.